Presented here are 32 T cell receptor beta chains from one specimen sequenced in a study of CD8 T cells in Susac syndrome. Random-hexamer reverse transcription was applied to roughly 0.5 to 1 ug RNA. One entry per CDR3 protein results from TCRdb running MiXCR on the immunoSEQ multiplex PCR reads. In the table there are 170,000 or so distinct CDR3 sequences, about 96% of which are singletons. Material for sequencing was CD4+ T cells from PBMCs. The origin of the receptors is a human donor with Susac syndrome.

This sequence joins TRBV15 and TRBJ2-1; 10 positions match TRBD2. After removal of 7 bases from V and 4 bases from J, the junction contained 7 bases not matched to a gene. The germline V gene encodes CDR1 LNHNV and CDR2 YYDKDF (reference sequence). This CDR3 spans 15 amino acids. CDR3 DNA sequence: TGTGCCACCACCGAAGCGGGAGGGCCTTACAATGAGCAGTTCTTC. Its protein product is CATTEAGGPYNEQFF.

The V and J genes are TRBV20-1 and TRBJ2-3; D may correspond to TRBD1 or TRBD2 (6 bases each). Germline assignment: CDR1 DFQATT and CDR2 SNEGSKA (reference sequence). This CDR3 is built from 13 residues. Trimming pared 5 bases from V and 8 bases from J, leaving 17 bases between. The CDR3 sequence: CSAGGSSVGTQYF. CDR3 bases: TGCAGTGCTGGGGGCTCTAGCGTCGGTACGCAGTATTTT.

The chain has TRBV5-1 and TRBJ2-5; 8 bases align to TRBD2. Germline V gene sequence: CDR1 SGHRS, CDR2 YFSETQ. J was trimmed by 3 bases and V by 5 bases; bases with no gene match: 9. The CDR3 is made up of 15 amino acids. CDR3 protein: CASSPNTSGKETQYF. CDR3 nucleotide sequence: TGCGCCAGCAGTCCCAACACTAGCGGAAAAGAGACCCAGTACTTC.

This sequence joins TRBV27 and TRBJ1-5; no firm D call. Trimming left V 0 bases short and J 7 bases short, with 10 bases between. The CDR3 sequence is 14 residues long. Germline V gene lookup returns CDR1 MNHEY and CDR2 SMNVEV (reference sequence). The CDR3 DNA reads TGTGCCAGCAGTTTATCAGGGCTGGGGCAGCCCCAGCATTTT. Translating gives CASSLSGLGQPQHF.

The CDR3, as DNA: TGTGCCAGCTCACCACAGGTCGCCGACACTGAAGCTTTCTTT. Protein sequence: CASSPQVADTEAFF. This sequence joins TRBV18 and TRBJ1-1; D remains ambiguous. Trimming shortened V by 1 base and J by 3 bases, and 9 bases separated the two germline ends. Germline-derived CDR1 and CDR2 are KGHSH and LQKENI. The CDR3 is 14 amino acids.

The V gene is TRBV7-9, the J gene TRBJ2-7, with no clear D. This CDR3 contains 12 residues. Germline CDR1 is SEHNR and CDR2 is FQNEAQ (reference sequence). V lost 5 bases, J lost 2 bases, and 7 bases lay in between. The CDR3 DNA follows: TGTGCCAGCAGCGCGGATACCTACGAGCAGTACTTC. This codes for CASSADTYEQYF.

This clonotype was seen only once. CDR3 sequence (DNA): TGTGCCTGGAGTGGGGGTAGCGGGATCACAGATACGCAGTATTTT. Its translation: CAWSGGSGITDTQYF. V is TRBV30 and J is TRBJ2-3; 8 positions agree with TRBD2. The V and J ends lost 1 base and 2 bases, in that order; junction bases with no gene match: 5. The CDR3 is made up of 15 amino acids. Germline assignment: CDR1 GTSNPN and CDR2 SVGIG (reference sequence).

The CDR3 coding sequence is TGTGCCAGCAGCCCCGGACTGGGCACTGAAGCTTTCTTT. This translates into CASSPGLGTEAFF. This chain links TRBV7-3 with TRBJ1-1, with unresolved D. Trimming took off 5 bases at V and 4 bases at J, with 11 bases between the two ends. The germline CDR1 and CDR2 sequences are SGHTA and FQGTGA. This CDR3 comprises 13 residues.

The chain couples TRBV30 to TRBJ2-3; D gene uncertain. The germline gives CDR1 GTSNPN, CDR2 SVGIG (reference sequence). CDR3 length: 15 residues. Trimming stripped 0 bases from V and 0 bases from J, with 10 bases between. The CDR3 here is CAWSVGRRSTDTQYF. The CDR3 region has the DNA TGTGCCTGGAGTGTAGGCCGGCGGAGCACAGATACGCAGTATTTT.

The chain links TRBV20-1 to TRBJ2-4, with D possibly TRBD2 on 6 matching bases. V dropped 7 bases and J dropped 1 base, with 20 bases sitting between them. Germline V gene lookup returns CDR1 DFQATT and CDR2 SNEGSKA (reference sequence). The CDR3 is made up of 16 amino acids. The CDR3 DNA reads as TGCAGTGGATCCAACTGGGGGGTGGGGGCCAAAAACATTCAGTACTTC. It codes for CSGSNWGVGAKNIQYF.

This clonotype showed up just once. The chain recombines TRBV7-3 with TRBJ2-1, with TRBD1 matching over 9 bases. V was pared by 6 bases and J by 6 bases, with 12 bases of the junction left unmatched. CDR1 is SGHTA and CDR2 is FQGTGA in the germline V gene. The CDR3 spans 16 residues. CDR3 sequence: CASSSMVGTGINEQFF. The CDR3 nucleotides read TGTGCCAGCAGTTCTATGGTGGGGACAGGGATCAATGAGCAGTTCTTC.

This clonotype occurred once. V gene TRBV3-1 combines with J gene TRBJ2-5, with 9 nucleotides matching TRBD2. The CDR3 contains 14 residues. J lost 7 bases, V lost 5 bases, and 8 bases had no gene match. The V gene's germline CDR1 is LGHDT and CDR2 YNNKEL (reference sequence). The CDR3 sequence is CASSVAGGVTTQYF. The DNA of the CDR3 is TGTGCCAGCAGCGTGGCGGGGGGGGTCACGACCCAGTACTTC.

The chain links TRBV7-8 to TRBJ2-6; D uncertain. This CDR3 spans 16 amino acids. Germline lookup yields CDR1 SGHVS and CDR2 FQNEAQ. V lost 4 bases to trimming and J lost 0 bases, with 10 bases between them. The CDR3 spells CASSWQAFSGANVLTF. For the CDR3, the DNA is TGTGCCAGCAGCTGGCAGGCCTTCTCTGGGGCCAACGTCCTGACTTTC.

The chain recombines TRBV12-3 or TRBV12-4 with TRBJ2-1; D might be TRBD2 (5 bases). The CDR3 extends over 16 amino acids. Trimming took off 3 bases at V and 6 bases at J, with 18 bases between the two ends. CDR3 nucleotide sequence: TGTGCCAGCAGTTTGTGGCTAGCAGATGTGGTCAATGAGCAGTTCTTC. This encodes CASSLWLADVVNEQFF.

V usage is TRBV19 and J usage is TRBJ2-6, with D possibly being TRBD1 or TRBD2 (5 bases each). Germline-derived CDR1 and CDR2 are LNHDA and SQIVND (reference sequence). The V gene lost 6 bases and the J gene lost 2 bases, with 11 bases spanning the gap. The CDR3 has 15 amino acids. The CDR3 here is CASSMGDTGANVLTF. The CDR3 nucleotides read TGTGCCAGTAGCATGGGGGATACTGGGGCCAACGTCCTGACTTTC. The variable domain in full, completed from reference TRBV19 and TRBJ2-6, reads DGGITQSPKYLFRKEGQNVTLSCEQNLNHDAMYWYRQDPGQGLRLIYYSQIVNDFQKGDIAEGYSVSREKKESFPLTVTSAQKNPTAFYLCASSMGDTGANVLTFGAGSRLTVL.

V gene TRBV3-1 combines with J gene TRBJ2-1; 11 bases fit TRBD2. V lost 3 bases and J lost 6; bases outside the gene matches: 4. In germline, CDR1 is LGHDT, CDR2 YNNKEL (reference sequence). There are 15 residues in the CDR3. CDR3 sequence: CASSHELAGVNEQFF. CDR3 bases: TGTGCCAGCAGCCACGAACTAGCGGGGGTCAATGAGCAGTTCTTC.

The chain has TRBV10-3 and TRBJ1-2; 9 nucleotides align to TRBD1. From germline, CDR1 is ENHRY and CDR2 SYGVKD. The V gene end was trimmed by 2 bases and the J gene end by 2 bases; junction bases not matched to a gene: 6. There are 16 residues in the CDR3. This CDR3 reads CAISEPGTGINYGYTF. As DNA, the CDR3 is TGTGCCATCAGTGAGCCTGGGACAGGGATAAACTATGGCTACACCTTC.

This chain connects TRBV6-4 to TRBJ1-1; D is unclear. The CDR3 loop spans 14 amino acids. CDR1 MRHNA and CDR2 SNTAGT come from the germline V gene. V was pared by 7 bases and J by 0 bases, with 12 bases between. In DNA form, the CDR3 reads TGTGCCAGCATCATAGGAAAAATGAACACTGAAGCTTTCTTT. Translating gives CASIIGKMNTEAFF.

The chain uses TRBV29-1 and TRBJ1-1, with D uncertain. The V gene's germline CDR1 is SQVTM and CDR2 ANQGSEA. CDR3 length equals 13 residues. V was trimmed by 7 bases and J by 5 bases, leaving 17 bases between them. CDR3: CSAIVLVGTEAFF. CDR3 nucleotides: TGCAGCGCCATCGTGCTTGTAGGGACTGAAGCTTTCTTT.

The CDR3 spells CASRETGGSNYGYTF. CDR3 DNA: TGTGCCAGCAGGGAGACAGGCGGGTCCAACTATGGCTACACCTTC. The genes are TRBV12-3 or TRBV12-4 and TRBJ1-2, with a possible D match to TRBD1 (6 bases). V shed 6 bases and J shed 2 bases, with 16 bases lying between them. This CDR3 comprises 15 residues.

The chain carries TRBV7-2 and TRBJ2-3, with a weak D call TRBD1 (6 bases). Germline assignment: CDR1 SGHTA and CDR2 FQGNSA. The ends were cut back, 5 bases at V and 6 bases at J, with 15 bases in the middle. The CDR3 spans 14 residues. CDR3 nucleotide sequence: TGTGCCAGCAGCCGGACAGTAAAAGAGGATACGCAGTATTTT. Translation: CASSRTVKEDTQYF. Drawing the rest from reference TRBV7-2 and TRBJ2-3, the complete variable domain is GAGVSQSPSNKVTEKGKDVELRCDPISGHTALYWYRQSLGQGLEFLIYFQGNSAPDKSGLPSDRFSAERTGGSVSTLTIQRTQQEDSAVYLCASSRTVKEDTQYFGPGTRLTVL.

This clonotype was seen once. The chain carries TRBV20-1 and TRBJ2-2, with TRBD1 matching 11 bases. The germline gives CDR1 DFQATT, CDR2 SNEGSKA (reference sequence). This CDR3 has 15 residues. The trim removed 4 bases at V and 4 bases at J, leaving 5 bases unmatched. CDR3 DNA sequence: TGCAGTGCTACCGGGACAGGGGGTAGCACCGGGGAGCTGTTTTTT. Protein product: CSATGTGGSTGELFF.

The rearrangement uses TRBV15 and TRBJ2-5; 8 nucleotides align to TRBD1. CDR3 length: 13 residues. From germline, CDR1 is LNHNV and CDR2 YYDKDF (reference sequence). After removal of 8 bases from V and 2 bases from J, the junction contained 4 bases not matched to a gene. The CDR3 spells CATSDRGQETQYF. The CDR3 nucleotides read TGTGCCACCTCCGACAGGGGACAAGAGACCCAGTACTTC. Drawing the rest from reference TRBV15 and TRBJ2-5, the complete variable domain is DAMVIQNPRYQVTQFGKPVTLSCSQTLNHNVMYWYQQKSSQAPKLLFHYYDKDFNNEADTPDNFQSRRPNTSFCFLDIRSPGLGDTAMYLCATSDRGQETQYFGPGTRLLVL.

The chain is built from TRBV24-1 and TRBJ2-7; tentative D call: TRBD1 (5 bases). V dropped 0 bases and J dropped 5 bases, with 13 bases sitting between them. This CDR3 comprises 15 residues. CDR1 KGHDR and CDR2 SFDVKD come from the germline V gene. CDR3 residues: CATSDLRQGIDEQYV. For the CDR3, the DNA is TGTGCCACCAGTGATTTGAGGCAGGGAATCGACGAGCAGTACGTC.

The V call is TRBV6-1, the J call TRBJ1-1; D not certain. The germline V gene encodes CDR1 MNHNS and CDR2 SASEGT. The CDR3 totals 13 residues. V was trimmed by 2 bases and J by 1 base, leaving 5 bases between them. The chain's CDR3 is CASSEPENTEAFF. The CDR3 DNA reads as TGTGCCAGCAGTGAACCAGAGAACACTGAAGCTTTCTTT.

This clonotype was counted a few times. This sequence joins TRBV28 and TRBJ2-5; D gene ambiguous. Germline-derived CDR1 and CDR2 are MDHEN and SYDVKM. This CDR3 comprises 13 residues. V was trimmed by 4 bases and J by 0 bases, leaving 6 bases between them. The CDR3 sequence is CASSSRDQETQYF. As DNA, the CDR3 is TGTGCCAGCAGTTCTAGGGACCAAGAGACCCAGTACTTC.

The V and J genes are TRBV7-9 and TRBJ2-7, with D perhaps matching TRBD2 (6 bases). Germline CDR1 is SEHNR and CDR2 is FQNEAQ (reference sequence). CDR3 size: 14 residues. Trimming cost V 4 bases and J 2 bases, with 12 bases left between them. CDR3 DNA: TGTGCCAGCAGCTCTCCGGAGGGCCCCTACGAGCAGTACGTC. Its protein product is CASSSPEGPYEQYV.

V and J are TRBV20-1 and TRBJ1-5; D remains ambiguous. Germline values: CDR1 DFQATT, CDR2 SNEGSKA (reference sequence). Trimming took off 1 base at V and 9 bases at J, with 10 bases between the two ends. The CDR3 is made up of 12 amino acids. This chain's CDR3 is CSARAEPRPQHF. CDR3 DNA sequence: TGCAGTGCTAGAGCCGAGCCCCGGCCCCAGCATTTT.

The CDR3 loop reads CASSPQQQETQYF. In DNA form, the CDR3 reads TGTGCCAGCTCACCACAACAGCAAGAGACCCAGTACTTC. The rearrangement uses TRBV18 and TRBJ2-5; D gene unclear. CDR3 length equals 13 residues. The V and J ends lost 1 base and 2 bases respectively, with 5 bases between them. Germline loops: CDR1 KGHSH, CDR2 LQKENI.

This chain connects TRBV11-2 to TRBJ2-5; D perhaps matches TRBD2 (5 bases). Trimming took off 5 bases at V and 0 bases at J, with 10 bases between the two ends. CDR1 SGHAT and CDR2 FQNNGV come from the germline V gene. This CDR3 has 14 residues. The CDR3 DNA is TGTGCCAGCAGCCCTACGACTAACCAAGAGACCCAGTACTTC. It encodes CASSPTTNQETQYF. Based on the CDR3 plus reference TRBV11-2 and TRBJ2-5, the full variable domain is EAGVAQSPRYKIIEKRQSVAFWCNPISGHATLYWYQQILGQGPKLLIQFQNNGVVDDSQLPKDRFSAERLKGVDSTLKIQPAKLEDSAVYLCASSPTTNQETQYFGPGTRLLVL.

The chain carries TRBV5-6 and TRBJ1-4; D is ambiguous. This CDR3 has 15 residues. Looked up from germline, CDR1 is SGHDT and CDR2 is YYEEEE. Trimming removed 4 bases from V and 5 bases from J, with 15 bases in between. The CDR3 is CASSPVFSPNEKLFF. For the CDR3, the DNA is TGTGCCAGCAGCCCGGTCTTTAGCCCCAATGAAAAACTGTTTTTT.

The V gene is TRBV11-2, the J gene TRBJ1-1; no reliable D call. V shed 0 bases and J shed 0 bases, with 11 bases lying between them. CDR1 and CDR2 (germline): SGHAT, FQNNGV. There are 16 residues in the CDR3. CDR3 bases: TGTGCCAGCAGCTTAGAATGGGGATCGGTGAACACTGAAGCTTTCTTT. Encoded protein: CASSLEWGSVNTEAFF.